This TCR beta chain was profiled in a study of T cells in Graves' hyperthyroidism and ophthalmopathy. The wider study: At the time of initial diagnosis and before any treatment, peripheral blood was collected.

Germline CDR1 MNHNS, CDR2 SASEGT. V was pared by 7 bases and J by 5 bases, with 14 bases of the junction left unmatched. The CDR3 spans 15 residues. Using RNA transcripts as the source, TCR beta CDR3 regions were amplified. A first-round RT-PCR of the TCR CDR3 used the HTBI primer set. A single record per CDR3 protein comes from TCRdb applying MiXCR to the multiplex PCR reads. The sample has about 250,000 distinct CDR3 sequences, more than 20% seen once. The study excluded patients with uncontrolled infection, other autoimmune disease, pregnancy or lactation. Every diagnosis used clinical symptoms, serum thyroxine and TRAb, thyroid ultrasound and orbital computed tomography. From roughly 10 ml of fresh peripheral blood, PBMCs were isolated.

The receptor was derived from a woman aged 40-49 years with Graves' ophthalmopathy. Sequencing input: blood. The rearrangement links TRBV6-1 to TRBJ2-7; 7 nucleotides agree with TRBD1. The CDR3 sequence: CASITSGTATNEQYF. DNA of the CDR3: TGTGCCAGCATCACGAGTGGGACAGCGACCAACGAGCAGTACTTC.